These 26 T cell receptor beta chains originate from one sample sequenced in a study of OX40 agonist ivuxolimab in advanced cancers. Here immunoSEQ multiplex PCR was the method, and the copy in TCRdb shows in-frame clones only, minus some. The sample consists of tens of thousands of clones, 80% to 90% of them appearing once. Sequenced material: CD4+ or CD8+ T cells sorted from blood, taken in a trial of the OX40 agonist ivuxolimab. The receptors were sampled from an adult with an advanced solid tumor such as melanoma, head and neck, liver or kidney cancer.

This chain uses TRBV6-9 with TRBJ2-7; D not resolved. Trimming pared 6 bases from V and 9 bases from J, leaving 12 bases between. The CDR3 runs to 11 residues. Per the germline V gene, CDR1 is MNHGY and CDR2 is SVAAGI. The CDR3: CASSSRGRQYF. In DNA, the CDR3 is TGTGCCAGCAGCTCCCGTGGACGGCAGTACTTC.

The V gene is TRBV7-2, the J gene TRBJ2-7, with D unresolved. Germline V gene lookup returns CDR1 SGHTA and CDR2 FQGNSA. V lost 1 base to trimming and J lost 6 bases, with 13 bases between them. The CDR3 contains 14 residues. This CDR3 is CASSLVLVGGEQYF. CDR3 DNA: TGTGCCAGCAGCTTAGTCCTAGTCGGTGGCGAGCAGTACTTC.

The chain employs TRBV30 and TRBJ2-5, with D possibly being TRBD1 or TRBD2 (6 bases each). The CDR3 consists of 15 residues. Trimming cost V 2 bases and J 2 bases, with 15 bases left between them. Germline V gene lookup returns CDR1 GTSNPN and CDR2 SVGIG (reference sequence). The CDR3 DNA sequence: TGTGCCTGGAGTTGGATAGGGGGACTTCAAGAGACCCAGTACTTC. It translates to CAWSWIGGLQETQYF.

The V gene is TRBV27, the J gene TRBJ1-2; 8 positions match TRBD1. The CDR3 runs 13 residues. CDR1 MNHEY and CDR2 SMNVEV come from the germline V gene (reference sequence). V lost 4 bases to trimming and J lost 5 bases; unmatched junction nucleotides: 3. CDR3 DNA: TGTGCCAGCAGTTCCGGACAGGGTTATGGCTACACCTTC. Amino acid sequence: CASSSGQGYGYTF.

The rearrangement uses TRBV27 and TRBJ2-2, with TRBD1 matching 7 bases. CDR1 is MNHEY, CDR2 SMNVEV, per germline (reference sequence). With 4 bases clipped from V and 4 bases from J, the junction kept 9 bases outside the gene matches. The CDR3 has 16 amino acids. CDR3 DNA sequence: TGTGCCAGCAGTTCCCGACGGACAGGCGCCACCGGGGAGCTGTTTTTT. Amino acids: CASSSRRTGATGELFF.

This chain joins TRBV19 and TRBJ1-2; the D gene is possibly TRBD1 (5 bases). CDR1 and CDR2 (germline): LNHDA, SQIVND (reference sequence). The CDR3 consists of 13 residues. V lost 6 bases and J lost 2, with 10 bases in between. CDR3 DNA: TGTGCCAGTAGCGCGGGGACGAACTATGGCTACACCTTC. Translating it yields CASSAGTNYGYTF. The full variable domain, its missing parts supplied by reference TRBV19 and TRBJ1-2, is DGGITQSPKYLFRKEGQNVTLSCEQNLNHDAMYWYRQDPGQGLRLIYYSQIVNDFQKGDIAEGYSVSREKKESFPLTVTSAQKNPTAFYLCASSAGTNYGYTFGSGTRLTVV.

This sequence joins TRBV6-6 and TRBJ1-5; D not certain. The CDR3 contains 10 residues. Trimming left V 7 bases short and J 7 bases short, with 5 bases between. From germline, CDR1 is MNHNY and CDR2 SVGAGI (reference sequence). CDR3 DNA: TGTGCCAGCAACGTACAGCCCCAGCATTTT. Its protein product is CASNVQPQHF.

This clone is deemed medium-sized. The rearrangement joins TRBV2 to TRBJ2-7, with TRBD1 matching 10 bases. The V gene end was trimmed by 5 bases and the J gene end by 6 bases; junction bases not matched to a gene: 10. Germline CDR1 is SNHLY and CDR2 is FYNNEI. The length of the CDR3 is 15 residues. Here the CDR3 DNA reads TGTGCCAGCAGTCAAGGGGACAGGGGAGTCAGCGAGCAGTACTTC. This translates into CASSQGDRGVSEQYF.

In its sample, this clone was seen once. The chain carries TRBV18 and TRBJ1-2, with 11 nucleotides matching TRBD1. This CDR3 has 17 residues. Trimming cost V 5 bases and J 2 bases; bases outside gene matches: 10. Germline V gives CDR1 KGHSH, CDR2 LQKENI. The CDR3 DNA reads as TGTGCCAGCTCAACAAAGGACAGGGGGCTGTGGAACTATGGCTACACCTTC. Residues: CASSTKDRGLWNYGYTF.

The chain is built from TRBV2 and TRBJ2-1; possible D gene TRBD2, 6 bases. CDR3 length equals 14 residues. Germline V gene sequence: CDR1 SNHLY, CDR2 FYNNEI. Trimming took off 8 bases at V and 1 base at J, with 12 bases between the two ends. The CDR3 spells CASRGTVSYNEQFF. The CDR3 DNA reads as TGTGCCAGCCGGGGGACGGTTTCCTACAATGAGCAGTTCTTC.

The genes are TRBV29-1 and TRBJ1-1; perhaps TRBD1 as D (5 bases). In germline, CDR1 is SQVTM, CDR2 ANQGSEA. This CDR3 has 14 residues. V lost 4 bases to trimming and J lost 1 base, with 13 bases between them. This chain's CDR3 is CSVGRGGRNTEAFF. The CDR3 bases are TGCAGCGTTGGAAGGGGAGGCAGGAACACTGAAGCTTTCTTT.

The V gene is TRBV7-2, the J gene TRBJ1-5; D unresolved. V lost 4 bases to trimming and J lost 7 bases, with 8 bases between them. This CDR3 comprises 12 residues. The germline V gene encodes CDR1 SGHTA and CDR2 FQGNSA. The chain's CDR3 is CASSSIEQPQHF. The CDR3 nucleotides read TGTGCCAGCAGCTCCATTGAGCAGCCCCAGCATTTT.

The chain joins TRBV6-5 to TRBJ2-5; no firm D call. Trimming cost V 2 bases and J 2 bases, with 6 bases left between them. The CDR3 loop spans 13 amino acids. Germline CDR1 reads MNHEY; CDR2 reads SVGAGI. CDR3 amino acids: CASSYTVQETQYF. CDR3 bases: TGTGCCAGCAGTTACACAGTACAAGAGACCCAGTACTTC.

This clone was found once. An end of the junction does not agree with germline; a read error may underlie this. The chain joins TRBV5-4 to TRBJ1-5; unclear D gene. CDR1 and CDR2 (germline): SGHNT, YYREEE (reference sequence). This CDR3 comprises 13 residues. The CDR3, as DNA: TGCGCCAGCAGCCAAGATAGTAACCAGCCCCAGCATTTT. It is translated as CASSQDSNQPQHF. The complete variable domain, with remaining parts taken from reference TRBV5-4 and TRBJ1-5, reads ETGVTQSPTHLIKTRGQQVTLRCSSQSGHNTVSWYQQALGQGPQFIFQYYREEENGRGNFPPRFSGLQFPNYSSELNVNALELDDSALYLCASSQDSNQPQHFGDGTRLSIL.

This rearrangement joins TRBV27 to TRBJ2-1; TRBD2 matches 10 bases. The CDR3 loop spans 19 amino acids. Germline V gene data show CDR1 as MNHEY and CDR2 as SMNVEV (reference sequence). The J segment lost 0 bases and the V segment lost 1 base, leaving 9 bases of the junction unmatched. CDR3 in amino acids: CASSLFGLAESSSYNEQFF. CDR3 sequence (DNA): TGTGCCAGCAGTTTATTCGGACTAGCGGAAAGTAGCTCCTACAATGAGCAGTTCTTC.

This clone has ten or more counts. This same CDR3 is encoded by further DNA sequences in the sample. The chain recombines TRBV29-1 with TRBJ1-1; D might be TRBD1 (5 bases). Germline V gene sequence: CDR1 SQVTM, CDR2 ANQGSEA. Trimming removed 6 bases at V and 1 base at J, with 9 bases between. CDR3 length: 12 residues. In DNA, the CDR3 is TGCAGCGTCTCAAGGGGGAACACTGAAGCTTTCTTT. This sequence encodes CSVSRGNTEAFF.

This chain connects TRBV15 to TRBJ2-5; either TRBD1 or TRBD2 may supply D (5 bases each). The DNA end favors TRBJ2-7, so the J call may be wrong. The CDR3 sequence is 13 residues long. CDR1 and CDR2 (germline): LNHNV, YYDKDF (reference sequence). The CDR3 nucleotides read TGTGCCACCAGCAGCCGGGACGGATACGAGCAGTACTTC. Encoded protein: CATSSRDGYEQYF.

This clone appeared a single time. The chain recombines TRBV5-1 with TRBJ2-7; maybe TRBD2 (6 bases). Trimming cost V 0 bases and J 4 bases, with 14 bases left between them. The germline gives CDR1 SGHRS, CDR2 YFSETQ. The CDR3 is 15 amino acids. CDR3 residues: CASSLGISGGYEQYF. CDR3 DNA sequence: TGCGCCAGCAGCTTGGGAATTAGCGGAGGGTACGAGCAGTACTTC.

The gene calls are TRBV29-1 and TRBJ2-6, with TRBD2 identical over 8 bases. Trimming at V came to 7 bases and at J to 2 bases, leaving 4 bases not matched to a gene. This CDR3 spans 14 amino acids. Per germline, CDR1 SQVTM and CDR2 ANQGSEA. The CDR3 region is CSAGLAAGANVLTF. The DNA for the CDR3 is TGCAGCGCCGGACTAGCCGCTGGGGCCAACGTCCTGACTTTC.

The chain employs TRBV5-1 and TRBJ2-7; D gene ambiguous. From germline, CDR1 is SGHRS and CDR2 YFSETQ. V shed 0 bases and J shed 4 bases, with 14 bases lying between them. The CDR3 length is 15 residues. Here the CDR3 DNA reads TGCGCCAGCAGCTTGGAGTCGTCCGTTAAGTACGAGCAGTACTTC. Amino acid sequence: CASSLESSVKYEQYF.

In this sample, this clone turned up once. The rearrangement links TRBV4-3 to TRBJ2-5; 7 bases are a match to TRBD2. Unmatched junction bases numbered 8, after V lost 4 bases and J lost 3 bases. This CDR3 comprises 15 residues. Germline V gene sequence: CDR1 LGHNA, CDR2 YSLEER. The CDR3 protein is CASSRREGPEETQYF. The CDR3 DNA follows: TGCGCCAGCAGCCGAAGGGAGGGGCCGGAAGAGACCCAGTACTTC.

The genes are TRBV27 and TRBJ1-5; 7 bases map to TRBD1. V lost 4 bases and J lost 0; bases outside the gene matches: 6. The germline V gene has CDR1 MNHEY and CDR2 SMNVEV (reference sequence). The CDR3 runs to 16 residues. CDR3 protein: CASSSGQPYSNQPQHF. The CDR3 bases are TGTGCCAGCAGTTCGGGACAGCCCTATAGCAATCAGCCCCAGCATTTT.

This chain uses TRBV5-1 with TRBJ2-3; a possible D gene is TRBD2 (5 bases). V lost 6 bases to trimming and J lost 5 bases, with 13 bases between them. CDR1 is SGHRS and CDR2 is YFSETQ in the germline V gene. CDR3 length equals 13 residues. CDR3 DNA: TGCGCCAGCACTTTCGAGGGCGGAGATACGCAGTATTTT. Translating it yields CASTFEGGDTQYF.

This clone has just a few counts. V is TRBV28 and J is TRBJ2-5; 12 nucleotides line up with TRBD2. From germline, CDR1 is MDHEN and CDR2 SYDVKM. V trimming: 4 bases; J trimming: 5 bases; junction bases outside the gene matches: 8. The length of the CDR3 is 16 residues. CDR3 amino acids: CASSSINLAGGETQYF. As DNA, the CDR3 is TGTGCCAGCAGTTCAATCAATCTAGCGGGAGGGGAGACCCAGTACTTC. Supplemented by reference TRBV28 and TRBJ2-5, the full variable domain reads DVKVTQSSRYLVKRTGEKVFLECVQDMDHENMFWYRQDPGLGLRLIYFSYDVKMKEKGDIPEGYSVSREKKERFSLILESASTNQTSMYLCASSSINLAGGETQYFGPGTRLLVL.

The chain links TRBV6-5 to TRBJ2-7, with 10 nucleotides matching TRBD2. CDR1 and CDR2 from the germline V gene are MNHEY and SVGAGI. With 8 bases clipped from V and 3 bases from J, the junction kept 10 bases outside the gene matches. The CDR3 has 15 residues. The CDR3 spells CASGGWTSGNYEQYF. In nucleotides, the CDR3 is TGTGCCAGCGGCGGATGGACTAGCGGTAACTACGAGCAGTACTTC.

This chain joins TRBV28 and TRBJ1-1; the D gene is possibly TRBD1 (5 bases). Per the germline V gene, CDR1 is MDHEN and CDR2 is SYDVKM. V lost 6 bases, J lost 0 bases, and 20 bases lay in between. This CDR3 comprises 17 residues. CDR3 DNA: TGTGCCAGCAGAAGCGGGGACCCGCCGGCGATGAACACTGAAGCTTTCTTT. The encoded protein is CASRSGDPPAMNTEAFF.